This is a list of T cell receptor beta chains from one sample in a study of blood T cell repertoires in COVID-19. Some clones are missing from TCRdb's copy, which holds only in-frame ones; the method was immunoSEQ multiplex PCR. Of roughly 240,000 clones listed, approximately 87% are singletons. The sequenced material came from peripheral blood. Source of these receptors: a man in his fifties or sixties who had recovered from COVID-19. Each CDR3 is given with its conserved first and last residue. The order of the fields is V gene, clone size, J gene, D gene, CDR3 protein, CDR3 DNA. A D gene is named only where the DNA matches it firmly. Clone sizes are given selectively: once, few, many, or a class where the clone is expanded.

TRBV7-2,-,TRBJ2-1,TRBD2,CASSPRGSGGRNEQFF,TGTGCCAGCAGCCCCCGTGGGAGCGGGGGACGGAATGAGCAGTTCTTC
TRBV5-1,-,TRBJ1-2,TRBD1,CASSLGQGAYGYTF,TGCGCCAGCAGCTTGGGACAGGGGGCCTATGGCTACACCTTC
TRBV12-5,-,TRBJ2-3,TRBD2,CASGLDGGILWTQYF,TGTGCTAGTGGTTTGGACGGGGGGATTCTCTGGACGCAGTATTTT
TRBV27,-,TRBJ1-4,TRBD1,CASRGQFATNEKLFF,TGTGCCAGCAGGGGACAGTTTGCAACTAATGAAAAACTGTTTTTT
TRBV7-8,-,TRBJ1-5,-,CASSLGTDSNQPQHF,TGTGCCAGCAGCTTAGGAACAGATAGCAATCAGCCCCAGCATTTT
TRBV5-4,-,TRBJ1-2,TRBD1,CASTGGQGMDGYTF,TGTGCCAGCACCGGAGGACAGGGGATGGACGGCTACACCTTC
TRBV2,-,TRBJ1-1,TRBD1,CASLLTGAMNTEAFF,TGTGCCAGCCTCCTGACAGGGGCTATGAACACTGAAGCTTTCTTT
TRBV30,-,TRBJ1-2,-,CAWTTTGIGYGYTF,TGTGCCTGGACCACTACAGGGATAGGTTATGGCTACACCTTC
TRBV7-9,-,TRBJ2-5,TRBD2,CASSTTRTRQETQYF,TGTGCCAGCAGTACGACGCGGACTAGGCAAGAGACCCAGTACTTC
TRBV6-5,once,TRBJ2-5,TRBD2,CASSYGSGSVGETQYF,TGTGCCAGCAGTTACGGAAGCGGGAGTGTGGGTGAGACCCAGTACTTC
TRBV5-1,-,TRBJ2-3,-,CASSQIGGGTDTQYF,TGCGCCAGCAGCCAGATTGGGGGAGGTACAGATACGCAGTATTTT
TRBV11-3,-,TRBJ2-2,TRBD1,CASRETGTGTPGELFF,TGTGCCAGCAGAGAGACCGGGACAGGGACCCCCGGGGAGCTGTTTTTT
TRBV2,-,TRBJ2-3,TRBD1,CASSRRGQDTDTQYF,TGTGCCAGCAGCCGACGTGGACAGGACACAGATACGCAGTATTTT
TRBV28,-,TRBJ2-5,TRBD2,CASSFSGLAGARYF,TGTGCCAGCAGTTTTAGTGGACTAGCGGGGGCCCGATACTTC
TRBV5-6,-,TRBJ1-6,-,CASSLRAGSSPLHF,TGTGCCAGCAGCTTGCGCGCGGGTTCTTCACCCCTCCACTTT
TRBV4-2,-,TRBJ2-2,TRBD2,CASSQDVVTSGRIGTGELFF,TGTGCCAGCAGCCAAGATGTAGTGACTAGCGGGAGGATAGGGACCGGGGAGCTGTTTTTT
TRBV18,once,TRBJ2-7,-,CASSPEKGVQPQYF,TGTGCCAGCTCACCAGAAAAGGGGGTGCAGCCGCAGTACTTC
TRBV7-3,once,TRBJ2-7,TRBD1,CASSLEGQGPYEQYF,TGTGCCAGCAGCTTGGAGGGACAGGGACCCTACGAGCAGTACTTC
TRBV28,-,TRBJ1-5,-,CASSLGQYNQPQHF,TGTGCCAGCAGTTTAGGGCAGTACAATCAGCCCCAGCATTTT
TRBV28,-,TRBJ2-7,TRBD2,CASRRTSGISYEQYF,TGTGCCAGCAGACGAACTAGCGGAATCTCCTACGAGCAGTACTTC
TRBV27,-,TRBJ2-1,-,CASSFAGSYNEQFF,TGTGCCAGCAGTTTCGCGGGCTCCTACAATGAGCAGTTCTTC
TRBV11-2,-,TRBJ1-1,-,CASSLVRRDTEAFF,TGTGCCAGCAGCTTAGTTCGGCGGGACACTGAAGCTTTCTTT
TRBV9,-,TRBJ1-3,-,CASSVTRGISGNTIYF,TGTGCCAGCAGCGTAACGAGGGGGATTTCTGGAAACACCATATATTTT
TRBV5-5,once,TRBJ2-1,-,CASSARERSYNEQFF,TGTGCCAGCAGCGCGAGGGAACGGTCCTACAATGAGCAGTTCTTC
TRBV7-2,-,TRBJ2-7,TRBD1,CASSRDSTLATYEQYF,TGTGCCAGCAGCAGGGACAGCACACTCGCAACCTACGAGCAGTACTTC